Shown below are 26 T cell receptor beta chains from a single sample sequenced in a study of Graves' ophthalmopathy and Graves' hyperthyroidism. Investigators amplified TCR beta CDR3 regions from RNA transcripts. The library came from an HTBI-primed first-round RT-PCR and a second-round multiplex PCR. Each CDR3 protein gets one entry after TCRdb re-called the multiplex PCR reads with MiXCR. The repertoire holds about 590,000 distinct CDR3 sequences, with 39% as singletons. The sequencing sample was made of peripheral blood or thyroid tissue (not recorded which). The origin of the receptors is an adult man with Graves' hyperthyroidism.

About this clonotype: This may come from a read error, since a much larger clone is one base off. The rearrangement links TRBV5-6 to TRBJ2-7; weak D call: TRBD2 (5 bases). This CDR3 has 14 amino acids. CDR1 and CDR2 from the germline V gene are SGHDT and YYEEEE. The CDR3 loop is CASSEGDRVHEQHF. CDR3 sequence (DNA): TGTGCCAGCAGCGAGGGAGATCGGGTCCACGAGCAGCACTTC.

V usage is TRBV5-1 and J usage is TRBJ1-2, with D possibly TRBD1 on 6 matching bases. Germline CDR1 is SGHRS and CDR2 is YFSETQ. The V end was cut by 2 bases, the J end by 4 bases, with 12 bases between. The CDR3 is 14 amino acids. The CDR3 sequence is CASSLQSGVYGYTF. CDR3 nucleotide sequence: TGCGCCAGCAGCTTACAATCAGGGGTCTATGGCTACACCTTC.

J is TRBJ1-5 and V is TRBV5-1, with D perhaps TRBD1 (6 bases). Trimming removed 0 bases at V and 0 bases at J, with 10 bases between. In germline, CDR1 is SGHRS, CDR2 YFSETQ. CDR3 length equals 16 residues. The CDR3 reads CASSLVTGSSNQPQHF. In DNA, the CDR3 is TGCGCCAGCAGCTTGGTTACAGGGAGTAGCAATCAGCCCCAGCATTTT.

The table lists this clonotype with many counts. The chain joins TRBV20-1 to TRBJ1-2; possibly TRBD1 for D (6 bases). V was trimmed by 0 bases and J by 8 bases, leaving 19 bases between them. The germline V gene encodes CDR1 DFQATT and CDR2 SNEGSKA (reference sequence). The CDR3 has 15 amino acids. CDR3 sequence: CSARDRRAGAGGYTF. CDR3 nucleotides: TGCAGTGCTAGAGATCGGCGGGCAGGGGCGGGGGGCTACACCTTC.

About this clonotype itself: A much larger clone lies a single base off, so this may be a read error. The chain is built from TRBV7-9 and TRBJ2-7; the D gene is possibly TRBD1 (5 bases). Germline-derived CDR1 and CDR2 are SEHNR and FQNEAQ (reference sequence). This CDR3 is 12 amino acids long. The CDR3 reads CASSTGRSEQYF. CDR3 coding DNA: TGCGCCAGCAGCACAGGACGGTCCGAGCAGTACTTC.

This clonotype was counted many times. The V call is TRBV3-1, the J call TRBJ2-7; 8 nucleotides agree with TRBD2. With 4 bases clipped from V and 3 bases from J, the junction kept 5 bases outside the gene matches. Germline V gene lookup returns CDR1 LGHDT and CDR2 YNNKEL (reference sequence). There are 14 residues in the CDR3. CDR3 sequence: CASSPRTSIYEQYF. The CDR3 DNA follows: TGTGCCAGCAGCCCTCGGACTAGCATCTACGAGCAGTACTTC.

This clonotype has just a few counts. V gene TRBV5-5 combines with J gene TRBJ1-1; D is unresolved. Trimming removed 1 base from V and 0 bases from J, with 7 bases in between. Per germline, CDR1 SGHKS and CDR2 YYEKEE (reference sequence). The CDR3 consists of 14 residues. CDR3 DNA sequence: TGTGCCAGCAGCTTGAGTCAGGTGAACACTGAAGCTTTCTTT. Its protein product is CASSLSQVNTEAFF.

CDR3 amino acids: CASRTLIGDQPQHF. CDR3 coding DNA: TGTGCCAGTAGAACCTTAATAGGTGATCAGCCCCAGCATTTT. V and J are TRBV19 and TRBJ1-5; no clear D. Germline values: CDR1 LNHDA, CDR2 SQIVND (reference sequence). The CDR3 has 14 amino acids. V was pared by 6 bases and J by 5 bases, with 14 bases between.

This clonotype was observed many times. The genes are TRBV4-2 and TRBJ2-5; TRBD2 agrees at 10 bases. The CDR3 spans 17 residues. CDR1 and CDR2 from the germline V gene are LGHNA and YNFKEQ. V trimming: 0 bases; J trimming: 4 bases; junction bases outside the gene matches: 8. The CDR3 sequence is CASSQDLQRGGLETQYF. The CDR3, as DNA: TGTGCCAGCAGCCAAGATCTACAGCGGGGGGGCCTAGAGACCCAGTACTTC.

Details on this clonotype: A read error is possible here, since a much larger clone lies one base away. The rearrangement joins TRBV15 to TRBJ1-2; D unclear. Germline V gene lookup returns CDR1 LNHNV and CDR2 YYDKDF (reference sequence). The CDR3 totals 14 residues. CDR3 coding DNA: TGTGCCACCAGCAGAGCGGATACGAACTATAGCTACACCTTC. Encoded protein: CATSRADTNYSYTF.

This clonotype was recorded many times. V gene TRBV29-1 combines with J gene TRBJ1-1; D gene ambiguous. The ends were cut back, 3 bases at V and 1 base at J, with 15 bases in the middle. CDR1 is SQVTM and CDR2 is ANQGSEA in the germline V gene. The CDR3 spans 15 residues. CDR3 nucleotides: TGCAGCGTTGAGAGGGAACCAGGACCGAACACTGAAGCTTTCTTT. This codes for CSVEREPGPNTEAFF.

V gene TRBV29-1 combines with J gene TRBJ2-5; possibly TRBD1 for D (5 bases). Deletions cut 0 bases from V and 1 base from J, with 12 bases between. The CDR3 loop spans 15 amino acids. CDR1 SQVTM and CDR2 ANQGSEA come from the germline V gene. The DNA for the CDR3 is TGCAGCGTTGAAGATCGGAAGGGGCCCCAAGAGACCCAGTACTTC. Its protein is CSVEDRKGPQETQYF.

CDR3 sequence: CSARQGNSPLHF. In DNA, the CDR3 is TGCAGTGCTAGACAGGGAAATTCACCCCTCCACTTT. The V and J genes are TRBV20-1 and TRBJ1-6, with a tentative D call TRBD1 (5 bases). The germline V gene has CDR1 DFQATT and CDR2 SNEGSKA (reference sequence). The CDR3 covers 12 residues. Trimming pared 2 bases from V and 7 bases from J, leaving 6 bases between.

V gene TRBV28 combines with J gene TRBJ1-5; no clear D gene. V lost 4 bases and J 0 bases, leaving 7 bases between the germline ends. Germline-derived CDR1 and CDR2 are MDHEN and SYDVKM. CDR3 length equals 14 residues. The CDR3, as DNA: TGTGCCAGCAGTTCGTTTTATAGCAATCAGCCCCAGCATTTT. Its protein product is CASSSFYSNQPQHF.

This clonotype was recorded many times. This chain connects TRBV28 to TRBJ1-6, with D possibly being TRBD1 (6 bases). CDR1 and CDR2 (germline): MDHEN, SYDVKM. Trimming removed 4 bases at V and 5 bases at J, with 9 bases between. The CDR3 is made up of 14 amino acids. In DNA, the CDR3 is TGTGCCAGCAGTTGGACAGATCATAATTCACCCCTCCACTTT. Its protein product is CASSWTDHNSPLHF. The whole variable domain, filled in from reference TRBV28 and TRBJ1-6, reads DVKVTQSSRYLVKRTGEKVFLECVQDMDHENMFWYRQDPGLGLRLIYFSYDVKMKEKGDIPEGYSVSREKKERFSLILESASTNQTSMYLCASSWTDHNSPLHFGNGTRLTVT.

This clonotype was seen repeatedly, ten times or more. The V and J genes are TRBV7-3 and TRBJ1-2, with 8 bases matching TRBD1. This CDR3 is 16 amino acids long. After removal of 5 bases from V and 4 bases from J, the junction contained 12 bases not matched to a gene. The V gene's germline CDR1 is SGHTA and CDR2 FQGTGA. DNA of the CDR3: TGTGCCAGCAGCATATCGCCATTCACAGGGGGCTATGGCTACACCTTC. It codes for CASSISPFTGGYGYTF.

With regard to this clonotype: Its ends do not fully match the called genes, so a read error is possible. The V gene is TRBV7-2, the J gene TRBJ1-4; 7 bases agree with TRBD1. The CDR3 spans 14 residues. CDR1 and CDR2 (germline): SGHTA, FQGNSA. CDR3 DNA: TGTGCCAGCAGCTTAGGACAGGGAAATGAAGAACTGTTTTTT. Translation: CASSLGQGNEELFF. Looking up the rest from reference TRBV7-2 and TRBJ1-4 gives the full variable domain: GAGVSQSPSNKVTEKGKDVELRCDPISGHTALYWYRQSLGQGLEFLIYFQGNSAPDKSGLPSDRFSAERTGGSVSTLTIQRTQQEDSAVYLCASSLGQGNEELFFGSGTQLSVL.

V gene TRBV25-1 combines with J gene TRBJ1-5; D remains ambiguous. V was pared by 3 bases and J by 11 bases, with 5 bases between. Germline assignment: CDR1 MGHDK and CDR2 SYGVNS. The CDR3 spans 10 residues. CDR3 amino acids: CASSEGTQHF. For the CDR3, the DNA is TGTGCCAGCAGTGAGGGGACCCAGCATTTT.

Comment on this clonotype: The junction departs from germline at one end; a sequencing error may be responsible. The genes are TRBV5-1 and TRBJ2-3; D is perhaps TRBD1 (6 bases). This CDR3 region has 15 residues. CDR1 and CDR2 (germline): SGHRS, YFSETQ. CDR3 in DNA: TGTGCCAGCAGCCTGAACCAGGGGCTCCCAGATACGCAGTATTTT. It is translated as CASSLNQGLPDTQYF. The full variable domain, in which reference TRBV5-1 and TRBJ2-3 provide the parts outside the CDR3, is KAGVTQTPRYLIKTRGQQVTLSCSPISGHRSVSWYQQTPGQGLQFLFEYFSETQRNKGNFPGRFSGRQFSNSRSEMNVSTLELGDSALYLCASSLNQGLPDTQYFGPGTRLTVL.

Details on this clonotype: At one boundary the junction diverges from the germline segment, which might be a read error. For the CDR3, the DNA is TGTGCCAGCAGCCAAGAATTCGACGCTGAAGCTCTCTTT. This sequence encodes CASSQEFDAEALF. The V and J genes are TRBV7-2 and TRBJ1-1, with D unclear. This CDR3 region has 13 residues. Germline V CDR1 and CDR2: SGHTA, FQGNSA.

The V gene is TRBV7-3, the J gene TRBJ2-5; D call uncertain. This CDR3 has 17 residues. The V gene's germline CDR1 is SGHTA and CDR2 FQGTGA. Trimming cost V 4 bases and J 5 bases, with 23 bases left between them. Here the CDR3 DNA reads TGTGCCAGCAGCTCCCTAAATCTAGGTTGTGTCGGGGAGACCCAGTACTTC. As protein: CASSSLNLGCVGETQYF.

V is TRBV7-9 and J is TRBJ2-5; the D gene is possibly TRBD2 (6 bases). The germline V gene has CDR1 SEHNR and CDR2 FQNEAQ (reference sequence). Trimming removed 6 bases from V and 1 base from J, with 12 bases in between. This CDR3 is 14 amino acids long. CDR3 DNA sequence: TGTGCCAGCAGTTTCGTAGCGGTCCAAGAGACCCAGTACTTC. Translation gives CASSFVAVQETQYF.

The sample holds many counts of this clonotype. The rearrangement uses TRBV10-3 and TRBJ2-5, with D perhaps TRBD1 (6 bases). CDR1 is ENHRY, CDR2 SYGVKD, per germline. Trimming took 8 bases from V and 4 from J, leaving 23 bases between them. The CDR3 extends over 16 amino acids. The CDR3 DNA is TGTGCCATCGGAGCGTTCCAGGGGTTAAGTGGAGAGACCCAGTACTTC. This gives the protein CAIGAFQGLSGETQYF.

This clonotype was counted ten times or more. The rearrangement links TRBV10-3 to TRBJ2-7, with a possible D match to TRBD2 (7 bases). Germline assignment: CDR1 ENHRY and CDR2 SYGVKD. The CDR3 length is 16 residues. The V end lost 0 bases, the J end lost 7 bases, and 19 bases lay between the germline ends. CDR3 bases: TGTGCCATCAGTGAGTCGCGGCAGGGGACTACGGGGGAGCAGTACTTC. Protein product: CAISESRQGTTGEQYF.

Details on this clonotype: Mismatch with germline at one junction end may stem from a read error. The chain employs TRBV5-6 and TRBJ2-7, with a possible D match to TRBD2 (6 bases). CDR3 length equals 12 residues. CDR1 and CDR2 (germline): SGHDT, YYEEEE. The CDR3 spells CASSQITGAPHF. Written as DNA, the CDR3 is TGTGCCAGCAGCCAAATAACGGGAGCCCCCCACTTC. The variable domain in full, completed from reference TRBV5-6 and TRBJ2-7, reads DAGVTQSPTHLIKTRGQQVTLRCSPKSGHDTVSWYQQALGQGPQFIFQYYEEEERQRGNFPDRFSGHQFPNYSSELNVNALLLGDSALYLCASSQITGAPHFGPGTRLTVT.

In regard to this clonotype: The junction differs from germline at one of its ends, possibly a read error. This chain links TRBV19 with TRBJ1-5; D not resolved. CDR3 size: 17 residues. Germline CDR1 LNHDA, CDR2 SQIVND (reference sequence). Here the CDR3 reads CAGSIKSEPYSNQPQHF. The CDR3 DNA sequence: TGTGCCGGTAGTATAAAATCAGAACCTTATAGCAATCAGCCCCAGCATTTT.